This TCR beta chain originates from a study of blood T cell repertoires in COVID-19. Unmatched junction bases numbered 9, after V lost 4 bases and J lost 6 bases. Per the germline V gene, CDR1 is KGHDR and CDR2 is SFDVKD. This CDR3 is built from 16 residues. Original handling: Amplifying reference gene primers gave estimates of nucleated cell counts. Generated by immunoSEQ multiplex PCR, the TCRdb table keeps only in-frame clones and is missing some. That table is the source of V, J and clone size, and D and trimming were worked out from the DNA. The sample comprises 150,000 to 160,000 clones, about 73% of which are singletons, and around 1.5% rests with the top ten.

Material for sequencing was peripheral blood. V is TRBV24-1 and J is TRBJ2-1; 9 bases line up with TRBD2. This sequence was found in a man older than 75 with acute or convalescent COVID-19. The CDR3 DNA reads TGTGCCACCAGTGACCCCGGGCGGGGGGGCCTCAATGAGCAGTTCTTC. Its protein is CATSDPGRGGLNEQFF.